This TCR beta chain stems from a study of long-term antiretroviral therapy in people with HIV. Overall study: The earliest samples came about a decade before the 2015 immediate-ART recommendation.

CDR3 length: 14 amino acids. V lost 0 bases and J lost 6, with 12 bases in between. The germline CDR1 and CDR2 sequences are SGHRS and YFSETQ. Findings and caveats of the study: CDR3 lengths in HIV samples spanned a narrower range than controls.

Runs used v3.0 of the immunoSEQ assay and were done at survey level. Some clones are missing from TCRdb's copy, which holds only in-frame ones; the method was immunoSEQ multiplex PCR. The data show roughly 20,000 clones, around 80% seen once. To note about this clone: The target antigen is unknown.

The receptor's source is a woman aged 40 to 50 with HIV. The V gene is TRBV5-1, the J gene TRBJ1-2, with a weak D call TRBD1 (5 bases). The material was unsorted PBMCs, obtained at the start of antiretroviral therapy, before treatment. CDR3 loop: CASSLDRQIDGYTF. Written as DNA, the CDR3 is TGCGCCAGCAGCTTGGACAGGCAAATCGATGGCTACACCTTC.